This T cell receptor beta chain was identified during a study of read filtering for tumor transcriptome and immune sequencing. From 350 to 500 ng of RNA, a library with molecular barcoded alpha/delta and beta/gamma adaptors was made. TCRdb ran MiXCR on the reads and lists one entry per CDR3 protein. The table lists about 47,000 distinct CDR3 sequences, about an eighth of them singletons, with roughly 15% in the top ten. This clonotype occurred a few times. The germline V gene encodes CDR1 SGHTA and CDR2 FQGNSA. The trim removed 3 bases at V and 4 bases at J, leaving 8 bases unmatched. CDR3 size: 15 residues.

This receptor was obtained from a donor aged 40 or older with multiple myeloma. The rearrangement links TRBV7-2 to TRBJ1-1; 7 nucleotides line up with TRBD1. The sequencing sample was made of a population of CD138-negative cells sorted from bone marrow. CDR3 in amino acids: CASSFSNRGFTEAFF. The DNA for the CDR3 is TGTGCCAGCAGCTTCTCAAACAGGGGATTCACTGAAGCTTTCTTT.